Listed below are T cell receptor beta chains from one sample, sequenced in a study of radiotherapy plus CTLA-4 blockade in lung cancer. The assay was immunoSEQ multiplex PCR, and TCRdb's table has in-frame clones only and misses some. This table has 15,000 or so clones, around three quarters appearing once. The sample was peripheral blood, taken from a patient treated with radiotherapy plus ipilimumab. The receptors stem from a human donor with non-small cell lung cancer whose response to radiotherapy plus ipilimumab could not be evaluated. The CDR3 runs from the conserved cysteine through the conserved F or W. A D gene is named only where the DNA matches it firmly. Clone size appears in some rows only: once, few, many, or a class for an expanded clone.

clone size,J gene,V gene,D gene,CDR3 DNA,CDR3 protein
once,TRBJ2-3,TRBV7-6,TRBD2,TGTGCCAGCAGCTTAGTTGCGGGGGGCACAGATACGCAGTATTTT,CASSLVAGGTDTQYF
once,TRBJ1-1,TRBV5-1,NA,TGCGCCAGCAGCTTGGTTTCAGGGCCCGCGAACACTGAAGCTTTCTTT,CASSLVSGPANTEAFF
large,TRBJ1-1,TRBV7-7,NA,TGTGCCAGCAGCCCGTCAGGGGTAGGCACTGAAGCTTTCTTT,CASSPSGVGTEAFF
NA,TRBJ2-1,TRBV9,TRBD1,TGTGCCAGCAGCGCCTCCGGGACAGGGAACAATGAGCAGTTCTTC,CASSASGTGNNEQFF
NA,TRBJ2-5,TRBV9,NA,TGTGCCAGCAGCGTTCAGGGGCCCGAGACCCAGTACTTC,CASSVQGPETQYF
NA,TRBJ1-5,TRBV9,NA,TGTGCCAGCAGCGTAAACGCAGGGGCAAATCAGCCCCAGCATTTT,CASSVNAGANQPQHF
NA,TRBJ1-3,TRBV19,TRBD1,TGTGCCAGTAGTACCACAGGGGACCCTGGAAACACCATATATTTT,CASSTTGDPGNTIYF
NA,TRBJ2-7,TRBV7-2,NA,TGTGCCAGCAGCTTAGCTCCGGGAGCGAGCTCCTACGAGCAGTACTTC,CASSLAPGASSYEQYF
NA,TRBJ1-6,TRBV30,TRBD1,TGTGCCTGGAGTGACCGGGACAGTGGATCACCCCTCCACTTT,CAWSDRDSGSPLHF
NA,TRBJ2-2,TRBV6-4,TRBD1,TGTGCCAGCAGTGACTATGCCGGGACAGGGAACACCGGGGAGCTGTTTTTT,CASSDYAGTGNTGELFF
NA,TRBJ2-1,TRBV2,TRBD2,TGTGCCAGCAGGACCTCTAGCGGGGGTTACAATGAGCAGTTCTTC,CASRTSSGGYNEQFF
few,TRBJ1-2,TRBV7-6,NA,TGTGCCAGCAGCTTAGCCAGGGATTATGGCTACACCTTC,CASSLARDYGYTF
few,TRBJ1-2,TRBV4-2,NA,TGTGCCAGCAGCCAAGGACAGAGCTATGGCTACACCTTC,CASSQGQSYGYTF
NA,TRBJ2-5,TRBV9,TRBD2,TGTGCCAGCAGCGTACGCAGCGGGGGGGCGGGGGAGACCCAGTACTTC,CASSVRSGGAGETQYF
NA,TRBJ2-1,TRBV6-6,TRBD2,TGTGCCAGCAGTACAAAGACTAGCGCCCCCTACAATGAGCAGTTCTTC,CASSTKTSAPYNEQFF
NA,TRBJ2-5,TRBV11-2,TRBD2,TGTGCCAGCAGCCCAGGAGGGGCGGGGGGGACTAAGACCCAGTACTTC,CASSPGGAGGTKTQYF
NA,TRBJ1-5,TRBV5-1,TRBD1,TGCGCCAGCAGCTATACTTTCATTGGACAGGGCACGGATCAGCCCCAGCATTTT,CASSYTFIGQGTDQPQHF
NA,TRBJ2-2,TRBV6-5,TRBD1,TGTGCCGCAGAGGGGACAGTCGGCGGGGAGCTGTTTTTT,CAAEGTVGGELFF
once,TRBJ1-4,TRBV7-3,NA,TGTGCCAGCAGCTTAACGGCGGGTCCTAATGAAAAACTGTTTTTT,CASSLTAGPNEKLFF
NA,TRBJ1-2,TRBV5-4,NA,TGTGCCAGCAGCGAAGATACAGGGTGGGACTATGGCTACACCTTC,CASSEDTGWDYGYTF
NA,TRBJ2-7,TRBV6-5,NA,TGTGCCAGCAGGGACGGGACACTTAACTACGAGCAGTACTTC,CASRDGTLNYEQYF
NA,TRBJ1-1,TRBV4-3,TRBD1,TGCGCCAGCAGCCAAGAGACAGGGGGCGGGAGTACTGAAGCTTTCTTT,CASSQETGGGSTEAFF
NA,TRBJ1-2,TRBV6-5,NA,TGTGCCAGCAGTTATCTCTCCGGGACACCAGACGGCTACACCTTC,CASSYLSGTPDGYTF
NA,TRBJ1-6,TRBV5-1,NA,TGCGCCAGCAGCTTGGAGTCAGAATCACCCCTCCACTTT,CASSLESESPLHF
NA,TRBJ2-3,TRBV7-2,TRBD2,TGTGCCAGCAGCATTAGCGGGTCGGGGATAAGGGGCACAGATACGCAGTATTTT,CASSISGSGIRGTDTQYF
NA,TRBJ1-1,TRBV2,NA,TGTGCCAGCAGTGAACGACTTGAAGCTTTCTTT,CASSERLEAFF
NA,TRBJ2-3,TRBV9,TRBD2,TGTGCCAGCAGCCACGGGAGCGGGGGCTTGACAGATACGCAGTATTTT,CASSHGSGGLTDTQYF
few,TRBJ1-2,TRBV2,NA,TGTGCCAGCAGTAAAGGCGGGAGGGCGTTAAACTATGGCTACACCTTC,CASSKGGRALNYGYTF